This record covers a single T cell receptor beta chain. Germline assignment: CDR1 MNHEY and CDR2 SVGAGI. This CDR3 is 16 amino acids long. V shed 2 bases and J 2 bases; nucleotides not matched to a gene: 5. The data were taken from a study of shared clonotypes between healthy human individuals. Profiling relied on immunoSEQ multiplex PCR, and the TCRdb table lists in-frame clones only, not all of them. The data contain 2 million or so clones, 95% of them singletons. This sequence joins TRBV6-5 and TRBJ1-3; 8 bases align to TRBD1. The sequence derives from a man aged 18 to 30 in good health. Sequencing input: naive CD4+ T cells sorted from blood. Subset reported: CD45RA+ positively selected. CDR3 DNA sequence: TGTGCCAGCAGTTACGGACAGGGAAACCCTGGAAACACCATATATTTT. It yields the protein CASSYGQGNPGNTIYF.